These T cell receptor beta chains were read from a single sample in a study of cytomegalovirus exposure and HLA in healthy donors. TCRdb keeps only in-frame clones here, not all; method: immunoSEQ multiplex PCR. The sample contains roughly 180,000 clones, 60% to 85% of which appear only once. The sample comprised PBMCs. The origin of the receptors is a man in his late teens or twenties in good health and CMV-seronegative. Both conserved end residues are part of each CDR3. The D gene is left open where the match is weak. Size tells how often a clone was seen (once, few, many) or the class of an expanded clone, and some rows leave it out.

size	D	length	J	V	CDR3	DNA
.	.	12	TRBJ2-3	TRBV9	CASSVLTDTQYF	TGTGCCAGCAGCGTATTAACAGATACGCAGTATTTT
once	.	15	TRBJ2-2	TRBV6-1	CASRTTGLLAGELFF	TGTGCCAGCAGGACCACAGGGCTTTTGGCCGGGGAGCTGTTTTTT
.	TRBD1	12	TRBJ2-7	TRBV2	CARGTGIGEQYF	TGTGCCAGAGGGACAGGGATCGGCGAGCAGTACTTC
.	TRBD2	14	TRBJ2-1	TRBV9	CASNDNGGGYEQFF	TGTGCCAGCAATGACAACGGCGGGGGTTATGAGCAGTTCTTC
.	TRBD1	14	TRBJ1-6	TRBV5-1	CASSPDRENSPLHF	TGCGCCAGCAGCCCCGACAGGGAGAATTCACCCCTCCACTTT
.	.	16	TRBJ1-1	TRBV6-5	CASSYEATGANTEAFF	TGTGCCAGCAGTTACGAGGCGACAGGAGCGAACACTGAAGCTTTCTTT
.	.	13	TRBJ2-7	TRBV19	CASSPRDLGEQYF	TGTGCCAGTAGTCCGCGGGATTTGGGAGAGCAGTACTTC
.	.	13	TRBJ1-1	TRBV29-1	CSVPGGPNTEAFF	TGCAGCGTCCCGGGAGGGCCGAACACTGAAGCTTTCTTT
once	.	14	TRBJ2-7	TRBV2	CASTSPGYLYEQYF	TGTGCCAGCACCAGCCCAGGATACCTCTACGAGCAGTACTTC
.	.	13	TRBJ1-1	TRBV27	CASKPNLNTEAFF	TGTGCCAGTAAGCCGAATCTGAACACTGAAGCTTTCTTT
.	.	15	TRBJ2-1	TRBV6-5	CASSYGDPRGNEQFF	TGTGCCAGCAGTTACGGAGACCCACGGGGCAATGAGCAGTTCTTC
.	TRBD1	15	TRBJ1-6	TRBV28	CASRLGDRGNSPLHF	TGTGCCAGCAGGCTGGGGGACAGGGGTAATTCACCCCTCCACTTT